This T cell receptor beta chain comes out of a study of cytotoxic CD8 clonotypes in ibrutinib-treated CLL. Study-level points and caveats: Measured clonality at baseline was greater than in age-matched healthy donors and tracked with circulating CD8+ T-cell counts.

As to this clone: Its cognate antigen is unknown.

Sequenced by immunoSEQ multiplex PCR; TCRdb stores in-frame clones only, minus some. The table shows approximately 340,000 clones, with roughly 71% occurring only once. Per the germline V gene, CDR1 is SQVTM and CDR2 is ANQGSEA. V shed 8 bases, J shed 2 bases, and the junction held 17 bases outside the gene matches. The CDR3 length is 16 residues. The sequenced sample was PBMCs, obtained after 36 months of ibrutinib treatment. The rearrangement joins TRBV29-1 to TRBJ2-5; 7 bases are a match to TRBD2. This TCR came from a human donor with chronic lymphocytic leukemia. CDR3 protein: CSYSPWDYPNQETQYF. As DNA, the CDR3 is TGCAGCTACAGCCCTTGGGACTACCCAAATCAAGAGACCCAGTACTTC.